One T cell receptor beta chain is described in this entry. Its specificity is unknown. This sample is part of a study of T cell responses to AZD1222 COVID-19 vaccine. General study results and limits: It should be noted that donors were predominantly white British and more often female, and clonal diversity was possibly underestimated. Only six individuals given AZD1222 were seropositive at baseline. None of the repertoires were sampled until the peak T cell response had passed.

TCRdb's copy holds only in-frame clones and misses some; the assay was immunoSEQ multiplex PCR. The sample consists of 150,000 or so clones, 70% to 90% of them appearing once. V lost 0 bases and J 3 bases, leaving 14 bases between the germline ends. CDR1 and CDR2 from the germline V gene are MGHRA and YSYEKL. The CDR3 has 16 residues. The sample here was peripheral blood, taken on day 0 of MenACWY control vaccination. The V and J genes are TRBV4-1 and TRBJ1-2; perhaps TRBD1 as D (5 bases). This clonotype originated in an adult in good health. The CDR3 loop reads CASSQDTQVVYYGYTF. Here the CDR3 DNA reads TGCGCCAGCAGCCAAGATACACAGGTCGTTTACTATGGCTACACCTTC.